This T cell receptor (beta chain) appears in the sequencing data of a study of T cells in Graves' hyperthyroidism and ophthalmopathy. Ten or more counts support this clonotype. Amplification of TCR beta CDR3 regions was performed using RNA transcripts as template. Researchers ran a first-round RT-PCR on the TCR CDR3 using the HTBI primer set. TCRdb itself ran the multiplex PCR reads through MiXCR, one entry per CDR3 protein. The table has about 380,000 distinct CDR3 sequences, about 18% seen once; the top ten hold roughly two fifths. Trimming took 1 base from V and 10 from J; bases not matched to a gene: 6. This CDR3 has 14 residues. The germline V gene encodes CDR1 SNHLY and CDR2 FYNNEI.

V gene TRBV2 combines with J gene TRBJ2-1, with 8 bases aligning to TRBD2. Sequencing was performed on blood. The receptor was derived from a man aged 18 to 30 with Graves' ophthalmopathy. The DNA of the CDR3 is TGTGCCAGCAGTGAAGGGCGGGGGGTTGCGGAGCAGTTCTTC. Encoded protein: CASSEGRGVAEQFF.